The 20 T cell receptor beta chains in this list originate from one sample, sequenced in a study of blood T cell repertoires in COVID-19. Produced via immunoSEQ multiplex PCR; TCRdb's table is partial and in-frame only. The sample records 100,000 to 150,000 clones, roughly four fifths being singletons. Sequenced input: peripheral blood. All receptors derive from a woman aged 50 to 60 with acute or convalescent COVID-19.

The chain combines TRBV5-8 with TRBJ1-1; no clear D. The CDR3 runs to 11 residues. Trimming stripped 3 bases from V and 8 bases from J, with 8 bases between. CDR1 and CDR2 (germline): SGHTS, YDEGEE. The CDR3 is CASSSLREAFF. The CDR3 DNA is TGTGCCAGCAGCTCCCTACGGGAAGCTTTCTTT.

This clone has just one count. This rearrangement joins TRBV11-2 to TRBJ2-3; the match to TRBD1 covers 7 bases. The V segment lost 4 bases and the J segment 1 base; nucleotides outside the gene matches: 5. The CDR3 extends over 15 amino acids. Germline V gives CDR1 SGHAT, CDR2 FQNNGV. Here the CDR3 DNA reads TGTGCCAGCAGCTCACCGGGACAGCGCACAGATACGCAGTATTTT. As protein: CASSSPGQRTDTQYF.

The chain joins TRBV19 to TRBJ2-7; 15 positions match TRBD2. The CDR3 consists of 14 residues. CDR1 and CDR2 from the germline V gene are LNHDA and SQIVND (reference sequence). The J segment lost 3 bases and the V segment lost 8 bases, leaving 2 bases of the junction unmatched. CDR3 nucleotide sequence: TGTGCCAGTGGACTAGCGGGGGGGAGCTACGAGCAGTACTTC. Its protein product is CASGLAGGSYEQYF.

The chain recombines TRBV6-4 with TRBJ2-3, with 7 nucleotides matching TRBD1. V lost 0 bases, J lost 1 base, and 4 bases stayed unmatched. The germline V gene has CDR1 MRHNA and CDR2 SNTAGT. The CDR3 is 16 amino acids. The chain's CDR3 is CASSDSLGTGTDTQYF. CDR3 DNA sequence: TGTGCCAGCAGTGACTCGCTCGGGACAGGCACAGATACGCAGTATTTT.

The gene calls are TRBV3-1 (or the pseudogene TRBV3-2) and TRBJ2-4; D might be TRBD2 (5 bases). Germline CDR1 and CDR2: LGHDT and YNNKEL (reference sequence). V was pared by 4 bases and J by 1 base, with 11 bases between. The CDR3 is 15 residues long. Written as DNA, the CDR3 is TGTGCCAGCAGCCCACCCCTAGCTGCCAAAAACATTCAGTACTTC. This gives the protein CASSPPLAAKNIQYF.

The J gene is TRBJ1-1, the V gene TRBV27; 10 positions match TRBD1. Germline CDR1 reads MNHEY; CDR2 reads SMNVEV (reference sequence). With 5 bases clipped from V and 12 bases from J, the junction kept 9 bases outside the gene matches. There are 13 residues in the CDR3. The CDR3 DNA sequence: TGTGCCAGCAGTCCCCGGACAGGGGGAGGGACTTTCTTT. This encodes CASSPRTGGGTFF.

The chain combines TRBV6-5 with TRBJ2-2; possibly TRBD1 for D (5 bases). The germline V gene encodes CDR1 MNHEY and CDR2 SVGAGI. V was pared by 11 bases and J by 4 bases, with 11 bases between. CDR3 length equals 12 residues. The CDR3 DNA reads TGTGCCGTCCAGGGTCCCACCGGGGAGCTGTTTTTT. As protein: CAVQGPTGELFF.

V usage is TRBV5-1 and J usage is TRBJ1-1; 8 bases are shared with TRBD1. From germline, CDR1 is SGHRS and CDR2 YFSETQ. The CDR3 is 17 amino acids. The V gene end was trimmed by 0 bases and the J gene end by 0 bases; junction bases not matched to a gene: 7. As DNA, the CDR3 is TGCGCCAGCAGCTTGGCCGGGGCAGGGGGCTTGAACACTGAAGCTTTCTTT. It specifies CASSLAGAGGLNTEAFF.

The J gene is TRBJ1-5, the V gene TRBV28; TRBD1 matches at 8 bases. The CDR3 loop spans 16 amino acids. V lost 6 bases and J lost 2; bases outside the gene matches: 9. CDR1 and CDR2 (germline): MDHEN, SYDVKM. The CDR3 protein is CASSPQGVTGNQPQHF. CDR3 DNA sequence: TGTGCCAGCAGCCCACAGGGGGTGACAGGCAATCAGCCCCAGCATTTT.

This sequence joins TRBV29-1 and TRBJ2-1; 7 bases are a match to TRBD1. Germline CDR1 reads SQVTM; CDR2 reads ANQGSEA. CDR3 length: 16 residues. Trimming removed 4 bases from V and 0 bases from J; junction bases left unmatched: 9. The CDR3 DNA reads TGCAGCGTTGGTTCTTTCGAGGGGGCCTCCTACAATGAGCAGTTCTTC. Protein product: CSVGSFEGASYNEQFF.

This sequence joins TRBV7-6 and TRBJ1-6, with 11 bases identical to TRBD1. CDR3 length: 14 amino acids. Germline lookup yields CDR1 SGHVS and CDR2 FNYEAQ. Trimming at V came to 5 bases and at J to 11 bases, leaving 5 bases not matched to a gene. In nucleotides, the CDR3 is TGTGCCAGCAGCCTGGACAGGGGGCAGGCACCCCTCCACTTT. This encodes CASSLDRGQAPLHF.

This chain uses TRBV19 with TRBJ2-3; D might be TRBD1 (5 bases). Germline loops: CDR1 LNHDA, CDR2 SQIVND (reference sequence). V lost 3 bases, J lost 4 bases, and 5 bases lay in between. The CDR3 is made up of 12 amino acids. CDR3 DNA sequence: TGTGCCAGTAGTATCAGGGCAGATACGCAGTATTTT. This gives the protein CASSIRADTQYF.

This clone was recorded only once. The rearrangement links TRBV7-9 to TRBJ1-1; 10 bases are shared with TRBD1. The CDR3 loop spans 14 amino acids. The V gene end was trimmed by 8 bases and the J gene end by 4 bases; junction bases not matched to a gene: 7. CDR1 is SEHNR, CDR2 FQNEAQ, per germline (reference sequence). The CDR3 nucleotides read TGTGCCAGCCATACCGGGACAGGGGCCACTGAAGCTTTCTTT. Translation gives CASHTGTGATEAFF. The whole variable domain, filled in from reference TRBV7-9 and TRBJ1-1, reads DTGVSQNPRHKITKRGQNVTFRCDPISEHNRLYWYRQTLGQGPEFLTYFQNEAQLEKSRLLSDRFSAERPKGSFSTLEIQRTEQGDSAMYLCASHTGTGATEAFFGQGTRLTVV.

The V gene is TRBV2, the J gene TRBJ2-5; maybe TRBD2 (7 bases). Trimming took 6 bases from V and 4 from J, leaving 18 bases between them. The CDR3 has 15 residues. The germline V gene encodes CDR1 SNHLY and CDR2 FYNNEI. CDR3 sequence: CASRKEGGAGETQYF. Here the CDR3 DNA reads TGTGCCAGCAGGAAGGAGGGGGGGGCCGGAGAGACCCAGTACTTC.

This clone has a count of ten or more. The V call is TRBV27, the J call TRBJ1-6; D uncertain. This CDR3 has 14 amino acids. CDR1 is MNHEY, CDR2 SMNVEV, per germline (reference sequence). Trimming stripped 2 bases from V and 5 bases from J, with 7 bases between. The CDR3 here is CASSLLGDNSPLHF. CDR3 sequence (DNA): TGTGCCAGCAGTTTACTGGGAGATAATTCACCCCTCCACTTT.

This chain connects TRBV4-1 to TRBJ2-3; 10 nucleotides line up with TRBD1. CDR1 MGHRA and CDR2 YSYEKL come from the germline V gene. J gave up 8 bases and V 0 bases, and 5 bases lay outside the gene matches. This CDR3 is 15 amino acids long. DNA of the CDR3: TGCGCCAGCAGCCAAGAGGGACAGGGGAAGGCTACGCAGTATTTT. This translates into CASSQEGQGKATQYF.

The table lists this clone with a few counts. This chain joins TRBV19 and TRBJ2-7; 9 positions agree with TRBD1. With 2 bases clipped from V and 1 base from J, the junction kept 9 bases outside the gene matches. The length of the CDR3 is 17 residues. Germline loops: CDR1 LNHDA, CDR2 SQIVND (reference sequence). This CDR3 is CASSISYRTGVSYEQYF. CDR3 nucleotides: TGTGCCAGTAGTATATCGTATCGGACAGGGGTTTCCTACGAGCAGTACTTC.

In the case of this clone: At one end, the junction sequence differs from germline, possibly due to a read error. This chain joins TRBV6-6 and TRBJ1-4; no clear D. The CDR3 is 12 amino acids. Germline CDR1 MNHNY, CDR2 SVGAGI (reference sequence). The CDR3 DNA reads as TGTGCCAGCAGGGATACTAAAGAAAAACTGTTTTTT. Its protein is CASRDTKEKLFF.

This chain joins TRBV27 and TRBJ1-5; the D is unclear. Looked up from germline, CDR1 is MNHEY and CDR2 is SMNVEV (reference sequence). Deletions cut 2 bases from V and 7 bases from J, with 9 bases between. This CDR3 region has 13 residues. CDR3 amino acids: CASSLQFRQPQHF. The CDR3 DNA sequence: TGTGCCAGCAGTTTACAGTTTCGCCAGCCCCAGCATTTT.

This chain connects TRBV27 to TRBJ2-7; 8 bases are shared with TRBD1. This CDR3 has 13 amino acids. The trim removed 4 bases at V and 6 bases at J, leaving 5 bases unmatched. Germline V CDR1 and CDR2: MNHEY, SMNVEV (reference sequence). The CDR3 nucleotides are TGTGCCAGCAGTTACAGGGGGTCAGGCGAGCAGTACTTC. This encodes CASSYRGSGEQYF.